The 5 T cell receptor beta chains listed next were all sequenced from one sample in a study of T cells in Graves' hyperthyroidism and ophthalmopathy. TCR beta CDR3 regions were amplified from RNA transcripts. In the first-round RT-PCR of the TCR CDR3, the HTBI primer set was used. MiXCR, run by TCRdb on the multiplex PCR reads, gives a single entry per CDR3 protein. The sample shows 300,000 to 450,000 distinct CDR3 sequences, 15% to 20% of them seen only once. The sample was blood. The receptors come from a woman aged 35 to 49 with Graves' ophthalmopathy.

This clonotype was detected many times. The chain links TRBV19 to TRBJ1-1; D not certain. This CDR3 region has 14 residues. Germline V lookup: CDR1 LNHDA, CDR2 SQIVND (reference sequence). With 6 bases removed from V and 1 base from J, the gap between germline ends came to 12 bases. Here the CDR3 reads CASRKETGNTEAFF. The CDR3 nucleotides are TGTGCCAGTAGAAAAGAGACGGGGAACACTGAAGCTTTCTTT.

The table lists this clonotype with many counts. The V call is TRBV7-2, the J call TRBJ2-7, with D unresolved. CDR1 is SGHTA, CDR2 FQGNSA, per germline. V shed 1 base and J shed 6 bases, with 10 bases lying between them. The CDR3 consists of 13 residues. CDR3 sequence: CASSLGWVSEQYF. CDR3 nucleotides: TGTGCCAGCAGCTTAGGCTGGGTTTCCGAGCAGTACTTC. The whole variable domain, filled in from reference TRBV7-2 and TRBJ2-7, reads GAGVSQSPSNKVTEKGKDVELRCDPISGHTALYWYRQSLGQGLEFLIYFQGNSAPDKSGLPSDRFSAERTGGSVSTLTIQRTQQEDSAVYLCASSLGWVSEQYFGPGTRLTVT.

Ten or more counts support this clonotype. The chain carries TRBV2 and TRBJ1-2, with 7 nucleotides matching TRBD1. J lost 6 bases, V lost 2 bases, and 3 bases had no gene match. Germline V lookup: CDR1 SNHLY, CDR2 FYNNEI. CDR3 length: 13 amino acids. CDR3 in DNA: TGTGCCAGCAGTGAATACAGGGGCAATGGCTACACCTTC. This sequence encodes CASSEYRGNGYTF.

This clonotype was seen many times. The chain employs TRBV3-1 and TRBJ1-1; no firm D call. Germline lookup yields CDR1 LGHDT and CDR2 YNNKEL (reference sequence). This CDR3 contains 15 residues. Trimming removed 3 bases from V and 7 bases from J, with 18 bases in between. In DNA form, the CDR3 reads TGTGCCAGCAGCCAGTCAGAAGTTGGCGGAAATGAAGCTTTCTTT. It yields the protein CASSQSEVGGNEAFF.

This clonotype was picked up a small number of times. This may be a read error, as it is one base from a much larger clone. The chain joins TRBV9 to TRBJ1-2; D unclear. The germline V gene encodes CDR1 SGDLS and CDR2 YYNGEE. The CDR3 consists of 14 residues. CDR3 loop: CTSSVGQVPYGYTF. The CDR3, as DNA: TGTACCAGCAGCGTAGGCCAGGTCCCCTATGGCTACACCTTC.